The entry below gives a single T cell receptor (beta chain) sequence along with its context. Its specificity is unknown. This sample is drawn from a study of cytomegalovirus exposure and HLA in healthy donors. Study in general: Around 80 million unique TCR sequences came from HLA-typed donors in an early release. General study findings and limits: Evidence from a later analysis indicated that most CMV-associated TCR beta chains looked HLA-restricted.

13 Jbeta primers and 60 Vbeta primers were used for the PCR. Method: immunoSEQ multiplex PCR; TCRdb's copy keeps in-frame clones and lacks some. The sample includes 90,000 to 100,000 clones, 60% to 85% of them seen just once. With 2 bases clipped from V and 3 bases from J, the junction kept 3 bases outside the gene matches. Germline-derived CDR1 and CDR2 are SGHVS and FNYEAQ. This CDR3 is built from 14 residues. The sequenced sample was PBMCs. The sequence was collected from a man in his fifties or sixties in good health and CMV-seropositive. This chain links TRBV7-6 with TRBJ2-7; 8 bases agree with TRBD2. CDR3 DNA sequence: TGTGCCAGCAGCTTATCGGGGGGGAGCTACGAGCAGTACTTC. As protein: CASSLSGGSYEQYF.